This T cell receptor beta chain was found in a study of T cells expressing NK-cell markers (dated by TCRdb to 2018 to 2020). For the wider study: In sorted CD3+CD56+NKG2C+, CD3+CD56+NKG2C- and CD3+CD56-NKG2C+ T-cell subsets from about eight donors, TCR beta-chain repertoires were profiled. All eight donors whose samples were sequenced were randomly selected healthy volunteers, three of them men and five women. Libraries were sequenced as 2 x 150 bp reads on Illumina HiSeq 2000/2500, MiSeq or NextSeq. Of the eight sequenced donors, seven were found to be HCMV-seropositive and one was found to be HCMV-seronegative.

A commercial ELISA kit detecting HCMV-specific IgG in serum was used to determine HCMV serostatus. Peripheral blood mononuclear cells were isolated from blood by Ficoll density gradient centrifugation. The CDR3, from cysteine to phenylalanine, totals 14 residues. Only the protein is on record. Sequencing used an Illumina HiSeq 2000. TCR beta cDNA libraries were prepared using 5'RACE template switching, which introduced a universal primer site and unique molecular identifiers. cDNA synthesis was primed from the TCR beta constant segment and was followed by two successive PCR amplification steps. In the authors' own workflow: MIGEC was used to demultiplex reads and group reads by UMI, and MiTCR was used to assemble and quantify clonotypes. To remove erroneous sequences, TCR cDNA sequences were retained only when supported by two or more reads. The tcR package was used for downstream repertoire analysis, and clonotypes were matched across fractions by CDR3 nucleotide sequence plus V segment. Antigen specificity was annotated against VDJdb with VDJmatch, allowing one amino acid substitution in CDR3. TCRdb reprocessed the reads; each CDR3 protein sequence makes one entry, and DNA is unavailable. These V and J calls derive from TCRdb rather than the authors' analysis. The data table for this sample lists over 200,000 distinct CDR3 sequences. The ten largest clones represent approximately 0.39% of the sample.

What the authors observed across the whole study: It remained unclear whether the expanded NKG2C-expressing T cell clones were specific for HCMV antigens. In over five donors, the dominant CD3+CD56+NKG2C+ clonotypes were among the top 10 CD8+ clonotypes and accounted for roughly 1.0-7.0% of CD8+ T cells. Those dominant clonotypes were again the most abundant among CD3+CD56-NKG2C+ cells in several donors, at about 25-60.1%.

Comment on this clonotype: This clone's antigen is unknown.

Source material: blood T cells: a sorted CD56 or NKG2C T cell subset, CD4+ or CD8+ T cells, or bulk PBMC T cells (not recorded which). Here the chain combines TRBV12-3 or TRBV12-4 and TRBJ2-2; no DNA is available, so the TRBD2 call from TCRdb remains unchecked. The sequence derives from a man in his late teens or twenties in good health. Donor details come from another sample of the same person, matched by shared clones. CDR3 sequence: CASSLGEGTGELFF.